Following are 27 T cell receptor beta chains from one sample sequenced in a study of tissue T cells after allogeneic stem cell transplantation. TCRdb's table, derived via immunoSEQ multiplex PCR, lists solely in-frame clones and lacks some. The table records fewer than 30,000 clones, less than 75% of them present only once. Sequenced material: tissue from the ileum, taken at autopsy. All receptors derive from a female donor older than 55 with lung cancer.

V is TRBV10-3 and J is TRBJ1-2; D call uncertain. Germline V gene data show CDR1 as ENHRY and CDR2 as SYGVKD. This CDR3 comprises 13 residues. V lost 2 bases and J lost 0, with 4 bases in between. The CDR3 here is CAISEQTNYGYTF. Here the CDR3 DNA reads TGTGCCATCAGTGAGCAAACTAACTATGGCTACACCTTC.

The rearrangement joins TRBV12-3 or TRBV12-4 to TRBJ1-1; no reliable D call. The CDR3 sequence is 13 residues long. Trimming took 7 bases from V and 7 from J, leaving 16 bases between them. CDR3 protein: CASTPPGVVEAFF. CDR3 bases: TGTGCCAGCACCCCCCCCGGAGTAGTTGAAGCTTTCTTT.

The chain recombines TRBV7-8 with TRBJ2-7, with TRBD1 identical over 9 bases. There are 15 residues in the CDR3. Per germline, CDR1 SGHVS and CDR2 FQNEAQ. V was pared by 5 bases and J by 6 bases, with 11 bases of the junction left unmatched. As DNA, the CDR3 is TGTGCCAGCAGCCCACCGGGACAGGGTTATCGCGAGCAGTACTTC. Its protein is CASSPPGQGYREQYF.

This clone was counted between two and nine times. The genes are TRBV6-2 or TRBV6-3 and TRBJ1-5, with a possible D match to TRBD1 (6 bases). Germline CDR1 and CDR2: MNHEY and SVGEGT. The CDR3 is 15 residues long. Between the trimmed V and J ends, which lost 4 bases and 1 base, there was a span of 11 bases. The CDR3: CASSLAGASNQPQHF. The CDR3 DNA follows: TGTGCCAGCAGTTTGGCGGGGGCCAGCAATCAGCCCCAGCATTTT.

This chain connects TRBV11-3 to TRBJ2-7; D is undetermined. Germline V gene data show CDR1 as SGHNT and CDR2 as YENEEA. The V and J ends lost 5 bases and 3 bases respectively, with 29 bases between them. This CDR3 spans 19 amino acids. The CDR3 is CASSQASLGPTLLFYEQYF. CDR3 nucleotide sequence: TGTGCCAGCAGCCAGGCCTCCCTTGGACCCACGCTCCTGTTCTACGAGCAGTACTTC.

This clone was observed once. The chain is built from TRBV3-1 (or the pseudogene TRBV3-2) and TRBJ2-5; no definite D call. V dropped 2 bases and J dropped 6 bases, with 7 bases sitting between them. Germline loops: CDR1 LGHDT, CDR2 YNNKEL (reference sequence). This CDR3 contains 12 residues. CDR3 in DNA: TGTGCCAGCAGCCAAACGACTCAGACCCAGTACTTC. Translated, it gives CASSQTTQTQYF.

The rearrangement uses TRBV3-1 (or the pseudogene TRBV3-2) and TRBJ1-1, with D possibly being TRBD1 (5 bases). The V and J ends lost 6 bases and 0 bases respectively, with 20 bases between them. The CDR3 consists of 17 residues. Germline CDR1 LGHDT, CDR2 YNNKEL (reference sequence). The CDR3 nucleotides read TGTGCCAGCAGTCCCTCTTTTTCGTGGACAATGAACACTGAAGCTTTCTTT. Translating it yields CASSPSFSWTMNTEAFF.

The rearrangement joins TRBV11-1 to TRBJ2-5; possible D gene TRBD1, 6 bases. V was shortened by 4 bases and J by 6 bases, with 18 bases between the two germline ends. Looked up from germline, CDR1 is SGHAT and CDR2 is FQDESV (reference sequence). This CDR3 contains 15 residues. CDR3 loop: CASSSPQGNRQTQYF. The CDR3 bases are TGTGCCAGCAGCTCACCCCAGGGGAACAGGCAGACCCAGTACTTC.

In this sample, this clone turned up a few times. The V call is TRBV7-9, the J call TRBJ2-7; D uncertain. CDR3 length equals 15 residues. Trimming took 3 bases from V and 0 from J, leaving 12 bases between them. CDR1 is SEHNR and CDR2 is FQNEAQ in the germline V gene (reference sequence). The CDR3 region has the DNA TGTGCCAGCAGCTTGGCACCATCCGTCTCCTACGAGCAGTACTTC. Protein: CASSLAPSVSYEQYF. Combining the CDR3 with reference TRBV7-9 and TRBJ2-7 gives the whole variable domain DTGVSQNPRHKITKRGQNVTFRCDPISEHNRLYWYRQTLGQGPEFLTYFQNEAQLEKSRLLSDRFSAERPKGSFSTLEIQRTEQGDSAMYLCASSLAPSVSYEQYFGPGTRLTVT.

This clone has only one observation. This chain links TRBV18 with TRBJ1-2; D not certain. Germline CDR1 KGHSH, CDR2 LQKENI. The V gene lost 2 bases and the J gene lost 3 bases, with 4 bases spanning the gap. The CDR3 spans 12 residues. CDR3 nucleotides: TGTGCCAGCTCACCAAACGACTATGGCTACACCTTC. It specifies CASSPNDYGYTF.

The CDR3: CASSPTGQGLISYEQYF. The DNA for the CDR3 is TGTGCCAGCAGCCCCACCGGACAGGGACTAATATCCTACGAGCAGTACTTC. This chain uses TRBV7-9 with TRBJ2-7, with a weak D call TRBD1 (8 bases). The V end was cut by 5 bases, the J end by 1 base, with 21 bases between. The CDR3 length is 17 residues. Germline V CDR1 and CDR2: SEHNR, FQNEAQ (reference sequence). The whole variable domain, filled in from reference TRBV7-9 and TRBJ2-7, reads DTGVSQNPRHKITKRGQNVTFRCDPISEHNRLYWYRQTLGQGPEFLTYFQNEAQLEKSRLLSDRFSAERPKGSFSTLEIQRTEQGDSAMYLCASSPTGQGLISYEQYFGPGTRLTVT.

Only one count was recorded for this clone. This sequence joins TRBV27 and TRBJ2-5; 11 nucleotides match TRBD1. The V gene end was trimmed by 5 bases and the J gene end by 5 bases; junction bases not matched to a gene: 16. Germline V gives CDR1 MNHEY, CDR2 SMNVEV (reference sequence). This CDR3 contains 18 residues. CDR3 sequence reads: CASSPGTGGRLRGETQYF. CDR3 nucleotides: TGTGCCAGCAGTCCCGGGACAGGGGGTAGATTAAGGGGGGAGACCCAGTACTTC.

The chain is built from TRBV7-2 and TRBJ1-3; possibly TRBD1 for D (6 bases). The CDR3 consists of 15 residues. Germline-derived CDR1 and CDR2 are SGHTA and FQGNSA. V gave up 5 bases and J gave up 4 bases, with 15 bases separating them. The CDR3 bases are TGTGCCAGCAGCGCCCAGCGGGGGCTGGGAAACACCATATATTTT. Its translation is CASSAQRGLGNTIYF.

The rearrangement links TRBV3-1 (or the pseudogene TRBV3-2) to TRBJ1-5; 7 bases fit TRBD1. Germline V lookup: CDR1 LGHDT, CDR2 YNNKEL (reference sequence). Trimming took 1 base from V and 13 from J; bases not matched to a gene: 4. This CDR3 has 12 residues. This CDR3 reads CASSQGRGRQHF. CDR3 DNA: TGTGCCAGCAGCCAAGGGAGGGGGCGGCAGCATTTT.

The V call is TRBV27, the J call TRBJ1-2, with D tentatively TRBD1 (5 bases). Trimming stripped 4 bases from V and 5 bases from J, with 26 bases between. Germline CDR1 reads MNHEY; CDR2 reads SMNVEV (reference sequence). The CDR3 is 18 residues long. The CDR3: CASSSGRAGRVGSYGYTF. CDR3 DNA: TGTGCCAGCAGTTCGGGCAGGGCGGGCAGGGTTGGTTCTTATGGCTACACCTTC.

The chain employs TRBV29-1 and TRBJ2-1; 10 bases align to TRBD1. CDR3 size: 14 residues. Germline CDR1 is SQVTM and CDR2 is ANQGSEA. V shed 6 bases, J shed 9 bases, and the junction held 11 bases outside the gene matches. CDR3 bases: TGCAGCGTGAAACCGGGACAGGGGTCCGGTGAGCAGTTCTTC. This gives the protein CSVKPGQGSGEQFF.

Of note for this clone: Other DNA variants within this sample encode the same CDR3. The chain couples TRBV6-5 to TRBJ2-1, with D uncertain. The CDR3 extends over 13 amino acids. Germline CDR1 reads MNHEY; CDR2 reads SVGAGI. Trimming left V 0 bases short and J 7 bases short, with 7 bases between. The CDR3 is CASSYSMRNEQFF. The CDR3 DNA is TGTGCCAGCAGTTACTCGATGCGTAATGAGCAGTTCTTC.

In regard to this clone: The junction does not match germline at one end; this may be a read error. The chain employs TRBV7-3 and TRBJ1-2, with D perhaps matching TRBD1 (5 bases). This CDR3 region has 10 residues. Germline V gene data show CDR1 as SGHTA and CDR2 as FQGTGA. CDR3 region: CASPGQGFTF. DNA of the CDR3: TGTGCCAGCCCGGGTCAGGGCTTCACCTTC.

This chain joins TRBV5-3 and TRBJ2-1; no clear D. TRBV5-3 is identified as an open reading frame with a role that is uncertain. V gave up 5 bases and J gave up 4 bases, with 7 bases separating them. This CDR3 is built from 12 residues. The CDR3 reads CARRGPYNEQFF. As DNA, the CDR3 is TGTGCCAGAAGGGGCCCGTACAATGAGCAGTTCTTC.

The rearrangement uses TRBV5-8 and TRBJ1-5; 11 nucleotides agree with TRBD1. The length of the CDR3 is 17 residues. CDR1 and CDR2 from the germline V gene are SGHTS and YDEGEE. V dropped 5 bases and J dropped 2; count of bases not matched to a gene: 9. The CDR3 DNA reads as TGTGCCAGCAGACGGGGACAGGGGGTGATTGGCAATCAGCCCCAGCATTTT. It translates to CASRRGQGVIGNQPQHF.

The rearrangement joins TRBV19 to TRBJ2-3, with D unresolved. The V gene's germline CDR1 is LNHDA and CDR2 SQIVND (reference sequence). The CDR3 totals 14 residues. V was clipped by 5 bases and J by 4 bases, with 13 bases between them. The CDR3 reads CASSRELGSDTQYF. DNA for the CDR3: TGTGCCAGTAGTCGCGAGCTAGGGTCAGATACGCAGTATTTT.

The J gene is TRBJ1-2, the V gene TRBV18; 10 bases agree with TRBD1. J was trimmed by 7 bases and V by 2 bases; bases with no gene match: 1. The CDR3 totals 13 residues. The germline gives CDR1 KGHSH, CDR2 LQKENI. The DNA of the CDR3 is TGTGCCAGCTCACCAGGGGACAGGGGTGGCTACACCTTC. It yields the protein CASSPGDRGGYTF.

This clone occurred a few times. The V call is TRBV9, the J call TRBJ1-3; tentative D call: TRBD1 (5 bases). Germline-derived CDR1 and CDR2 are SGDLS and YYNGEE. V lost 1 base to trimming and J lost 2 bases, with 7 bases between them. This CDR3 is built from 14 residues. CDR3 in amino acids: CASSVTRAGNTIYF. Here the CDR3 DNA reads TGTGCCAGCAGCGTAACCAGGGCTGGAAACACCATATATTTT.

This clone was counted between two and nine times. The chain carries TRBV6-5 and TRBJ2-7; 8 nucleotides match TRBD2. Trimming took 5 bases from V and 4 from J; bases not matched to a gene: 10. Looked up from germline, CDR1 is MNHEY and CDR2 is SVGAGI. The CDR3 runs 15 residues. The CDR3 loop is CASSPEREIKYEQYF. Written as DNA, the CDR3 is TGTGCCAGCAGTCCCGAGCGGGAGATTAAGTACGAGCAGTACTTC.

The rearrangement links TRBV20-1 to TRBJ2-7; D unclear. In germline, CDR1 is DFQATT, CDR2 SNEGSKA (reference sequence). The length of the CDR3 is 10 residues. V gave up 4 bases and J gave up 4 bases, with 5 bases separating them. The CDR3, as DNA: TGCAGTGCTAAGATTTACGAGCAGTACTTC. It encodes CSAKIYEQYF.

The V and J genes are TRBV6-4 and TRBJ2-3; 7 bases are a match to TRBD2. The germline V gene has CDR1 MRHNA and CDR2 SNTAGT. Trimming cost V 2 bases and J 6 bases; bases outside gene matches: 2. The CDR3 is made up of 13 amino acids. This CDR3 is CASSDTSDDTQYF. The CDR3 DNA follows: TGTGCCAGCAGTGACACTAGCGATGATACGCAGTATTTT.

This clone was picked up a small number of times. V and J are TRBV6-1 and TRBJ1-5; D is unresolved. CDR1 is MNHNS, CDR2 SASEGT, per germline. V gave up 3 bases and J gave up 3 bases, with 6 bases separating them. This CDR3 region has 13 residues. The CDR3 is CASSDTTNQPQHF. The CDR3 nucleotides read TGTGCCAGCAGTGACACGACCAATCAGCCCCAGCATTTT.